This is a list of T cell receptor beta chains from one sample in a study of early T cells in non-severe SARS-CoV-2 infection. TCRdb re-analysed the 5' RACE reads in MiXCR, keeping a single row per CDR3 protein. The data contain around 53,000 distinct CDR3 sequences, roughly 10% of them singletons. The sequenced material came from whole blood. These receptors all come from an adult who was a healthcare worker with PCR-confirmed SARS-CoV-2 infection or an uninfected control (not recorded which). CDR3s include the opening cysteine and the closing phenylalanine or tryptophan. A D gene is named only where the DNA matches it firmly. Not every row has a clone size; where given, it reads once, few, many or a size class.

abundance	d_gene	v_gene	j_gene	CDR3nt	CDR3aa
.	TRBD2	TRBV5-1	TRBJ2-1	TGCGCCAGCAGCTTAGCGGGAGGGCTCGGGCAGTTCTTC	CASSLAGGLGQFF
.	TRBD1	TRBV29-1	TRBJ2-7	TGCAGCGGGGCGGGCAGGGGGCAAGGCGAGCAGTACTTC	CSGAGRGQGEQYF
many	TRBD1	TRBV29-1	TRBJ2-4	TGCAGCGTCGCCGACCCATGGGGACAGACGGAAAACATTCAGTACTTC	CSVADPWGQTENIQYF
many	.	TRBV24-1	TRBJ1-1	TGTGCCACCAGTGAGTCCACAGGGCGTTGGTCTGAAGCTTTCTTT	CATSESTGRWSEAFF
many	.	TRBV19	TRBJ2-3	TGTGCCAGTAGTATAGTTTTCGCCGGAGATACGCAGTATTTT	CASSIVFAGDTQYF
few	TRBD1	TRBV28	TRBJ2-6	TGTGCCAGCAGTTTTCCTCCCTACAGGGGTCATGGGGCCAACGTCCTGACTTTC	CASSFPPYRGHGANVLTF
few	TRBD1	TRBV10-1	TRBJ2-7	TGCGCCAGCAGTGGAAGACAGGGGAATACCTACGAGCAGTACTTC	CASSGRQGNTYEQYF
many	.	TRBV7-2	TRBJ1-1	TGTGCCAGCAGCTTAAACCTAATACCCTCACGCCCTGCCGACACTGAAGCTTTCTTT	CASSLNLIPSRPADTEAFF
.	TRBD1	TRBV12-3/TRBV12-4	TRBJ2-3	TGTGCCAGCAGTTCGGACAGGGACAGGGATACGCAGTATTTT	CASSSDRDRDTQYF
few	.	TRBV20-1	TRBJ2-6	TGCAGTGCTAGAGGTTCAGAGAGGGCCAACGTCCTGACTTTC	CSARGSERANVLTF
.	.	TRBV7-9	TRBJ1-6	TGTGCCAGCACCCCGCTCGGGGGGAATTCACCCCTCCACTTT	CASTPLGGNSPLHF
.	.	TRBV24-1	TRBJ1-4	TGTGCCACCAGTGACGGGACCGGCGGGCTTGGTGAAAAACTGTTTTTT	CATSDGTGGLGEKLFF
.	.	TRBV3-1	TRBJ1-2	TGTGCCAGCAGCCAAGTTTCCGGGAACTATGGCTACACCTTC	CASSQVSGNYGYTF
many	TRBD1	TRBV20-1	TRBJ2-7	TGCAGTGCTAGTGACCCGGGACAGGGAGGTCTACGAGCAGTACGGGGGTACTTC	CSASDPGQGGLRAVRGYF
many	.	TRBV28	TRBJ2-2	TGTGCCAGCAGTCCCGGGCGGACTACGACTCACCGGGAGCTGTTTTTT	CASSPGRTTTHRELFF
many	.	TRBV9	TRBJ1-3	TGTGCCAGCAGCGTAAAACAGGGTCCTGGAAACACCATATATTTT	CASSVKQGPGNTIYF
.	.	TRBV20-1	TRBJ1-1	TGCAGTGCTAGAGCGGTTTCCGGCCAGGGCACTGAAGCTTTCTTT	CSARAVSGQGTEAFF
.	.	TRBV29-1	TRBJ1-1	TGCAGCGTTGTCCAAGAGAGCACTGAAGCTTTCTTT	CSVVQESTEAFF
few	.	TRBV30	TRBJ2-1	TGTGCCTGGAGTTCCGATGAGCAGTTCTTC	CAWSSDEQFF
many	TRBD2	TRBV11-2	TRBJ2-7	TGTGCCAGCAGCCCCCAGGTACGACTAGCGGGAGAGGGCACCTACGAGCAGTACTTC	CASSPQVRLAGEGTYEQYF
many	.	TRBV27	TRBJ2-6	TGTGCCAGCAGTTCCTCGATGGCGGAGGGCCGAGCTGGGGCCAACGTCCTGACTTTC	CASSSSMAEGRAGANVLTF
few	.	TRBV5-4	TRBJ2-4	TGTGCCAGCAGCTTGAAAGCCGACAGCTCGGCCAAAAACATTCAGTACTTC	CASSLKADSSAKNIQYF
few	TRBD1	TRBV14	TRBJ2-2	TGTGCCAGCAGCTTACGGACAGGGACCGGGGAGCTGTTTTTT	CASSLRTGTGELFF
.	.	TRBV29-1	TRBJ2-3	TGCAGCGTTGAGAAAGGCACAGATACGCAGTATTTT	CSVEKGTDTQYF
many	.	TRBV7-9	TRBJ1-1	TGTGCCAGCAGCTACGAGCGGGGCCTTGGTACTGAAGCTTTCTTT	CASSYERGLGTEAFF
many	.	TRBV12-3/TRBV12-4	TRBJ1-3	TGTGCCAGCGGGGAAAACACCATATATTTT	CASGENTIYF
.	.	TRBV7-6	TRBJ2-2	TGTGCCAGCAGCTCGCATGGGCCCGGGGAGCTGTTTTTT	CASSSHGPGELFF
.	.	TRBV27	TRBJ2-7	TGTGCCAGCAGTCGGCTAGCGAACTACGAGCAGTACTTC	CASSRLANYEQYF
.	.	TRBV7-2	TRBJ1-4	TGTGCCAGCAGCTCCGGCCGGCTTAGAACTAATGAAAAACTGTTTTTT	CASSSGRLRTNEKLFF
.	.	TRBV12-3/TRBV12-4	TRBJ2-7	TGTGCCAGCAGCAGCACTAGCACCTACGAGCAGTACTTC	CASSSTSTYEQYF
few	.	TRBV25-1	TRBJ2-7	TGTGCCAGCAGTCCCCGGGGCTCCTACGAGCAGTACTTC	CASSPRGSYEQYF
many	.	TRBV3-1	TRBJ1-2	TGTGCCAGCAGCCAATTGTCCGGAATCTATGGCTACACCTTC	CASSQLSGIYGYTF
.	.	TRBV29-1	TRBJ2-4	TGCAGCGTTGAAGGGACAGCCCGAAACATTCAGTACTTC	CSVEGTARNIQYF
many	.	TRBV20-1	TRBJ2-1	TGCAGTGCTCTAACGCTCTACAATGAGCAGTTCTTC	CSALTLYNEQFF
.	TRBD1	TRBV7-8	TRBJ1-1	TGTGCCAGCAGCTTAAGGGACAGGGCATCAATGAACACTGAAGCTTTCTTT	CASSLRDRASMNTEAFF
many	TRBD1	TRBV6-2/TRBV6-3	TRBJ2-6	TGTGCCAGCAGTTACGAGACAGGGACGCCCTCTGGGGCCAACGTCCTGACTTTC	CASSYETGTPSGANVLTF
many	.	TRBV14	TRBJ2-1	TGTGCCAGCAGCCAGGTTTGGGGGATCCACAATGAGCAGTTCTTC	CASSQVWGIHNEQFF
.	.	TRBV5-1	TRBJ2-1	TGCGCCAGCAGTCTCGTGGGGAGCGACTCCTACAATGAGCAGTTCTTC	CASSLVGSDSYNEQFF
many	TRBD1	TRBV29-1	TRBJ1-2	TGCAGCGGAACCGGGACAGGGGGCTTTGGCTACACCTTC	CSGTGTGGFGYTF
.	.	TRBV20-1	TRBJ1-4	TGCAGTGCTGCAGACACGTTGGCGATTAATGAAAAACTGTTTTTT	CSAADTLAINEKLFF
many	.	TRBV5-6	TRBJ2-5	TGTGCCAGCAGCTTGCTACAAGAGACCCAGTACTTC	CASSLLQETQYF
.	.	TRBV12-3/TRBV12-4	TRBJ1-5	TGTGCCAGCAGTTTAGCGGGGCCAAGCAATCAGCCCCAGCATTTT	CASSLAGPSNQPQHF
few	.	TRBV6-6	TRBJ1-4	TGTGCCATCCAGGGTTTCCCTAATGAAAAACTGTTTTTT	CAIQGFPNEKLFF
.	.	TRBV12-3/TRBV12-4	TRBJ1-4	TGTGCCAGCAGTTTTGTACCCGCCTTTAATGAAAAACTGTTTTTT	CASSFVPAFNEKLFF
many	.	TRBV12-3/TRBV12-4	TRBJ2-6	TGTGCCAGCAGTTTATGGAGCTCTGGGGCCAACGTCCTGACTTTC	CASSLWSSGANVLTF
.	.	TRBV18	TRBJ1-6	TGTGCCAGCTCACCAGGGGGAAATAATTCACCCCTCCACTTT	CASSPGGNNSPLHF